A single sample is the source of the 13 T cell receptor beta chains below, sequenced in a study of T-cell reconstitution after alpha-beta-depleted transplantation in children listed by TCRdb under 2016. Library preparation was by PCR. TCRdb records Illumina HiSeq 2500 as the sequencer. To normalize quantification of the TCRbeta repertoire, the TCR libraries were built with molecular barcoding that relied on unique molecular identifiers. TCRdb itself trimmed the public reads at Q25 with fastp, ran MiXCR and retained productive beta chains. Here each entry gathers all rows of one CDR3 protein and keeps the most common genes and DNA. The sample table shows about 900,000 distinct CDR3 sequences, and less than 30% are seen once. In total, the top ten clones hold approximately 30% of the sample. Interpreted using the paper, the treatment or condition label stands for: allogeneic hematopoietic cell transplantation with graft depleted of TCRalphabeta T cells and CD19 B cells.

Sample: PBMCs, mostly from graft donor cells, taken 360 days after TCRalphabeta/CD19-depleted stem cell transplant. These receptors were collected from a boy under two years old who had a stem cell transplant for SCID, so the T cells may come from the graft donor.

This clonotype was observed many times. V usage is TRBV7-9 and J usage is TRBJ2-1, with TRBD2 matching over 7 bases. Germline loops: CDR1 SEHNR, CDR2 FQNEAQ (reference sequence). The CDR3 extends over 17 amino acids. V gave up 6 bases and J gave up 7 bases; unmatched junction bases: 18. The CDR3 region is CASRRAATSRVGNEQFF. As DNA, the CDR3 is TGTGCCAGCAGACGTGCCGCGACTAGCAGGGTCGGTAATGAGCAGTTCTTC. The variable domain in full, completed from reference TRBV7-9 and TRBJ2-1, reads DTGVSQNPRHKITKRGQNVTFRCDPISEHNRLYWYRQTLGQGPEFLTYFQNEAQLEKSRLLSDRFSAERPKGSFSTLEIQRTEQGDSAMYLCASRRAATSRVGNEQFFGPGTRLTVL.

The chain combines TRBV29-1 with TRBJ2-7, with 8 positions matching TRBD2. The CDR3 runs to 16 residues. Germline V gene lookup returns CDR1 SQVTM and CDR2 ANQGSEA. Unmatched junction bases numbered 17, after V lost 7 bases and J lost 3 bases. As DNA, the CDR3 is TGCAGCGCCTGGGGGAAGAGCGGGGGTGGTTTCTACGAGCAGTACTTC. Translation: CSAWGKSGGGFYEQYF.

The V and J genes are TRBV11-2 and TRBJ2-1; D uncertain. V was cut by 5 bases and J by 10 bases, with 15 bases left in between. The CDR3 covers 13 residues. CDR1 and CDR2 from the germline V gene are SGHAT and FQNNGV. CDR3 nucleotide sequence: TGTGCCAGCAGCCCGGGCGCGCTTGGGGAGCAGTTCTTC. This sequence encodes CASSPGALGEQFF.

The chain employs TRBV5-1 and TRBJ1-1; D is unclear. The CDR3 extends over 18 amino acids. V dropped 4 bases and J dropped 1 base, with 23 bases sitting between them. Germline V gives CDR1 SGHRS, CDR2 YFSETQ. This chain's CDR3 is CASSLLPLRQLGNTEAFF. The CDR3 DNA sequence: TGCGCCAGCAGCCTATTACCCCTTCGTCAATTGGGGAACACTGAAGCTTTCTTT.

The chain recombines TRBV20-1 with TRBJ1-1; D unclear. The germline V gene has CDR1 DFQATT and CDR2 SNEGSKA (reference sequence). The CDR3 covers 11 residues. Trimming pared 5 bases from V and 4 bases from J, leaving 8 bases between. In DNA form, the CDR3 reads TGCAGTGCTGACCGGGCCACTGAAGCTTTCTTT. Amino acids: CSADRATEAFF.

This clonotype was recorded many times. The rearrangement uses TRBV20-1 and TRBJ2-5, with 8 bases fitting TRBD1. Germline V gene sequence: CDR1 DFQATT, CDR2 SNEGSKA (reference sequence). CDR3 length equals 16 residues. With V trimmed by 0 bases and J by 3 bases, 9 bases remained unmatched. CDR3 in DNA: TGCAGTGCTAGAGATCACCGACAGGGGCCTAAAGAGACCCAGTACTTC. Protein product: CSARDHRQGPKETQYF.

This chain connects TRBV11-2 to TRBJ2-7; TRBD1 or TRBD2 may be the D gene (5 bases each). In germline, CDR1 is SGHAT, CDR2 FQNNGV. This CDR3 spans 15 amino acids. V lost 2 bases and J lost 2, with 13 bases in between. CDR3 DNA: TGTGCCAGCAGCTTAAGTCCGGGGCCCCCCTACGAGCAGTACTTC. Protein sequence: CASSLSPGPPYEQYF.

This clonotype has only a few counts. The V call is TRBV28, the J call TRBJ1-4; D possibly corresponds to TRBD1 (6 bases). With 5 bases removed from V and 8 bases from J, the gap between germline ends came to 18 bases. Germline V gene lookup returns CDR1 MDHEN and CDR2 SYDVKM. This CDR3 spans 15 amino acids. The DNA of the CDR3 is TGTGCCAGCAGTACGATACAGGGATGGTCAGAAAAACTGTTTTTT. Residues: CASSTIQGWSEKLFF.

The chain combines TRBV20-1 with TRBJ2-4, with 7 bases that match TRBD2. Germline CDR1 is DFQATT and CDR2 is SNEGSKA (reference sequence). The CDR3 has 18 residues. After removal of 0 bases from V and 8 bases from J, the junction contained 19 bases not matched to a gene. CDR3 bases: TGCAGTGCTAGAGATGGTCAGTGGGGGGGAGGCAAGAAATACATTCAGTACTTC. This codes for CSARDGQWGGGKKYIQYF.

There are a few counts of this clonotype. The V and J genes are TRBV15 and TRBJ2-1; possibly TRBD2 for D (5 bases). The germline gives CDR1 LNHNV, CDR2 YYDKDF (reference sequence). V was trimmed by 1 base and J by 1 base, leaving 11 bases between them. The CDR3 contains 16 residues. As DNA, the CDR3 is TGTGCCACCAGCAGAGTCCCGGGGTTATCCTACAATGAGCAGTTCTTC. Translating gives CATSRVPGLSYNEQFF.

The J gene is TRBJ2-1, the V gene TRBV6-5; no definite D call. The V end lost 2 bases, the J end lost 10 bases, and 6 bases lay between the germline ends. The CDR3 consists of 11 residues. Germline V gene data show CDR1 as MNHEY and CDR2 as SVGAGI. CDR3 sequence reads: CASSYTGEQFF. For the CDR3, the DNA is TGTGCCAGCAGTTACACTGGGGAGCAGTTCTTC.

This clonotype has more than one count but fewer than ten. The V call is TRBV20-1, the J call TRBJ2-2; TRBD2 matches 7 bases. The CDR3 spans 13 residues. Germline CDR1 and CDR2: DFQATT and SNEGSKA (reference sequence). The trim removed 3 bases at V and 6 bases at J, leaving 4 bases unmatched. The CDR3 DNA follows: TGCAGTGCTAGCACTCGGGGGGCCGGGGAGCTGTTTTTT. This codes for CSASTRGAGELFF.

The chain joins TRBV19 to TRBJ2-1, with TRBD2 matching 7 bases. This CDR3 spans 17 amino acids. The V and J ends lost 4 bases and 2 bases, in that order; junction bases with no gene match: 11. The germline gives CDR1 LNHDA, CDR2 SQIVND (reference sequence). DNA for the CDR3: TGTGCCAGTAGTACCCCCCGTACGGGGGGTACCTACAATGAGCAGTTCTTC. As protein: CASSTPRTGGTYNEQFF. Together with reference TRBV19 and TRBJ2-1, the CDR3 gives the full variable domain: DGGITQSPKYLFRKEGQNVTLSCEQNLNHDAMYWYRQDPGQGLRLIYYSQIVNDFQKGDIAEGYSVSREKKESFPLTVTSAQKNPTAFYLCASSTPRTGGTYNEQFFGPGTRLTVL.